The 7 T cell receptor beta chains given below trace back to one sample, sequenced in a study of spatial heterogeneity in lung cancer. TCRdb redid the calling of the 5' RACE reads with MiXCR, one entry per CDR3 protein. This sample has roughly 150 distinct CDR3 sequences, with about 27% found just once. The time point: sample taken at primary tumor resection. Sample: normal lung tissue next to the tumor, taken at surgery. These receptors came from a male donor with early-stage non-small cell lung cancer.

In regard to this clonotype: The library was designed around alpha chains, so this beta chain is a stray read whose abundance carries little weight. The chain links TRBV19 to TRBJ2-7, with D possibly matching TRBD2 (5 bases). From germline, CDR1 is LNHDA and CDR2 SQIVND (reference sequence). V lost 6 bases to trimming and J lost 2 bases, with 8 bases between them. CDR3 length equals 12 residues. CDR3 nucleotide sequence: TGTGCCAGTAGAGGAGGAACCTACGAGCAGTACTTC. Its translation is CASRGGTYEQYF.

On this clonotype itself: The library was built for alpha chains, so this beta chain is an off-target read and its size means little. The CDR3 DNA sequence: TGTGCCAGCAGTTCGACGGGGCGGACCCACGAGCAGTACTTC. It translates to CASSSTGRTHEQYF. The genes are TRBV12-3 or TRBV12-4 and TRBJ2-7; possibly TRBD1 or TRBD2 for D (5 bases each). With 4 bases removed from V and 5 bases from J, the gap between germline ends came to 15 bases. CDR3 size: 14 residues.

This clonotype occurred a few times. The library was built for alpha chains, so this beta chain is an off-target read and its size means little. The CDR3 is CSVRAGASSYEQYF. The CDR3 DNA sequence: TGCAGCGTGCGGGCGGGGGCGAGTTCCTACGAGCAGTACTTC. V is TRBV29-1 and J is TRBJ2-7; D is possibly TRBD2 (7 bases). The CDR3 totals 14 residues. The V and J ends lost 6 bases and 1 base respectively, with 16 bases between them. Germline CDR1 reads SQVTM; CDR2 reads ANQGSEA.

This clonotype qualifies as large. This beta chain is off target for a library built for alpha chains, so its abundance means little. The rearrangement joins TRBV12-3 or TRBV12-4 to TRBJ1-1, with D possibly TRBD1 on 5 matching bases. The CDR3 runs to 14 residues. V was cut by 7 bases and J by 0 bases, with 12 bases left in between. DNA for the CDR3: TGTGCCAGCATCCCGGGACCGATGAACACTGAAGCTTTCTTT. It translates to CASIPGPMNTEAFF.

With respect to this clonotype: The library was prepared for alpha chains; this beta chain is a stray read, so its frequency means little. The CDR3 DNA is TGTGCCAGCAGCTCCACAGGGTACAATGAGCAGTTCTTC. It yields the protein CASSSTGYNEQFF. V usage is TRBV3-1 and J usage is TRBJ2-1; D may be TRBD1 (6 bases). Germline-derived CDR1 and CDR2 are LGHDT and YNNKEL (reference sequence). CDR3 length equals 13 residues. V was cut by 5 bases and J by 4 bases, with 9 bases left in between.

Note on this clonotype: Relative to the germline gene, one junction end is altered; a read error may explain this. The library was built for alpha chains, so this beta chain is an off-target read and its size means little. The CDR3 spells CTSSVVGQGGNEQFF. The CDR3 region has the DNA TGTACCAGCAGCGTAGTTGGCCAGGGAGGGAATGAGCAGTTCTTC. V gene TRBV9 combines with J gene TRBJ2-1; 7 nucleotides agree with TRBD2. This CDR3 spans 15 amino acids. Germline assignment: CDR1 SGDLS and CDR2 YYNGEE.

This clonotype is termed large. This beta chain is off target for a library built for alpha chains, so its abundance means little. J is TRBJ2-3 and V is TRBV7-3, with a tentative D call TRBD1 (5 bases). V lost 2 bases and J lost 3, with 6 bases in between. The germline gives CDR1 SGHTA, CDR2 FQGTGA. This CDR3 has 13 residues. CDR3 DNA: TGTGCCAGCAGCTTACAGGGTACAGATACGCAGTATTTT. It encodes CASSLQGTDTQYF.